One sample yielded the 25 T cell receptor beta chains listed below, sequenced in a study of blood T cells in healthy people across ages. A second PCR of 7 to 11 cycles used a sample-barcoded 5' primer and a J-beta primer mix. One entry per CDR3 protein results from TCRdb running MiXCR on the 5' RACE reads. The data contain approximately 790,000 distinct CDR3 sequences, about 59% of them seen just once; the ten biggest clones take up 28%. Sequenced material: blood. All receptors come from a man younger than 45 in good health.

A single count supports this clonotype. The chain joins TRBV20-1 to TRBJ2-1, with TRBD2 as a possible D gene (7 bases). Germline lookup yields CDR1 DFQATT and CDR2 SNEGSKA (reference sequence). V was clipped by 4 bases and J by 0 bases, with 16 bases between them. This CDR3 is 16 amino acids long. The CDR3 sequence: CSAILRGGSSYNEQFF. The CDR3 bases are TGCAGTGCTATACTGAGGGGGGGGAGCTCCTACAATGAGCAGTTCTTC.

The chain couples TRBV7-2 to TRBJ1-2; D possibly corresponds to TRBD1 (5 bases). CDR1 is SGHTA, CDR2 FQGNSA, per germline. This CDR3 has 16 amino acids. Trimming left V 5 bases short and J 4 bases short, with 20 bases between. The CDR3 here is CASSRPRGVDGYGYTF. CDR3 coding DNA: TGTGCCAGCAGCCGCCCCAGAGGGGTAGACGGCTATGGCTACACCTTC.

The rearrangement joins TRBV20-1 to TRBJ2-7; TRBD1 matches 9 bases. Germline V gives CDR1 DFQATT, CDR2 SNEGSKA (reference sequence). CDR3 size: 14 residues. J gave up 2 bases and V 3 bases, and 5 bases lay outside the gene matches. For the CDR3, the DNA is TGCAGTGCTAGTGGGGACAGGGTGACCTACGAGCAGTACTTC. Translation: CSASGDRVTYEQYF.

J is TRBJ2-5 and V is TRBV3-1; D uncertain. CDR1 is LGHDT and CDR2 is YNNKEL in the germline V gene (reference sequence). Trimming cost V 1 base and J 6 bases, with 9 bases left between them. The CDR3 spans 13 residues. The CDR3 sequence is CASSQVEPKTQYF. The CDR3 region has the DNA TGTGCCAGCAGCCAAGTGGAACCAAAGACCCAGTACTTC.

This chain links TRBV13 with TRBJ1-4; possible D gene TRBD1, 5 bases. This CDR3 has 14 residues. From germline, CDR1 is PRHDT and CDR2 FYEKMQ (reference sequence). Trimming pared 1 base from V and 6 bases from J, leaving 9 bases between. CDR3 amino acids: CASSLDGGYEKLFF. The CDR3 coding sequence is TGTGCCAGCAGCTTAGATGGGGGTTATGAAAAACTGTTTTTT.

This clonotype occurred a few times. This chain links TRBV7-2 with TRBJ2-3, with 9 bases matching TRBD2. The germline gives CDR1 SGHTA, CDR2 FQGNSA. There are 17 residues in the CDR3. The junction had 13 bases not matched to a gene; V was cut back by 5 bases and J by 4 bases. CDR3 region: CASSDRLAALGADTQYF. For the CDR3, the DNA is TGTGCCAGCAGCGACAGACTAGCGGCCCTTGGGGCAGATACGCAGTATTTT.

In its sample, this clonotype was seen once. The chain uses TRBV6-6 and TRBJ2-3; 8 bases align to TRBD1. Looked up from germline, CDR1 is MNHNY and CDR2 is SVGAGI (reference sequence). Losses at the gene ends were 8 bases for V and 5 bases for J; bases not matched to a gene: 15. The CDR3 consists of 16 residues. The DNA for the CDR3 is TGTGCCAGCTCGAGTAAGCAGGGGGCGAGGGGAGATACGCAGTATTTT. Its translation is CASSSKQGARGDTQYF.

J is TRBJ2-5 and V is TRBV7-2, with 9 bases lining up with TRBD1. The CDR3 totals 16 residues. V dropped 3 bases and J dropped 11; count of bases not matched to a gene: 16. Germline CDR1 reads SGHTA; CDR2 reads FQGNSA. The CDR3, as DNA: TGTGCCAGCAGCTTGCAGGGACAGGGCTACTACAATGAGCAGTACTTC. This sequence encodes CASSLQGQGYYNEQYF.

This clonotype was seen a single time. This CDR3 reads CASSVESAGSYNEQFF. The CDR3 DNA follows: TGTGCCAGCAGCGTAGAGAGCGCGGGCTCCTACAATGAGCAGTTCTTC. This sequence joins TRBV9 and TRBJ2-1; D possibly corresponds to TRBD2 (5 bases). Germline-derived CDR1 and CDR2 are SGDLS and YYNGEE. This CDR3 region has 16 residues. With 0 bases removed from V and 0 bases from J, the gap between germline ends came to 10 bases.

The genes are TRBV15 and TRBJ2-5; 7 nucleotides match TRBD2. This CDR3 region has 15 residues. Germline CDR1 LNHNV, CDR2 YYDKDF (reference sequence). Germline trimming cut 6 bases from V and 2 bases from J; bases unmatched to any gene: 9. CDR3 nucleotide sequence: TGTGCCACCAGTCGGGTTCTGGGGGGGCAAGAGACCCAGTACTTC. Its translation: CATSRVLGGQETQYF.

The chain couples TRBV7-2 to TRBJ2-3; D is unclear. CDR1 SGHTA and CDR2 FQGNSA come from the germline V gene. The CDR3 covers 14 residues. V was clipped by 3 bases and J by 8 bases, with 15 bases between them. The CDR3 nucleotides read TGTGCCAGCAGCTTTAAGAAATGGGCCAGTACGCAGTATTTT. This gives the protein CASSFKKWASTQYF.

The rearrangement links TRBV28 to TRBJ2-5, with a tentative D call TRBD1 (6 bases). Trimming took off 5 bases at V and 1 base at J, with 8 bases between the two ends. Germline lookup yields CDR1 MDHEN and CDR2 SYDVKM. This CDR3 has 13 residues. CDR3 region: CASSGQPQETQYF. As DNA, the CDR3 is TGTGCCAGCAGTGGACAGCCCCAAGAGACCCAGTACTTC.

The chain has TRBV3-1 and TRBJ2-3, with 7 nucleotides matching TRBD2. The CDR3 is 14 residues long. Losses at the gene ends were 0 bases for V and 5 bases for J; bases not matched to a gene: 2. The germline CDR1 and CDR2 sequences are LGHDT and YNNKEL (reference sequence). The CDR3 reads CASSQERGLDTQYF. In DNA, the CDR3 is TGTGCCAGCAGCCAAGAGCGGGGGTTAGATACGCAGTATTTT.

This chain uses TRBV4-3 with TRBJ2-3, with 8 bases that match TRBD2. The germline V gene has CDR1 LGHNA and CDR2 YSLEER. J was trimmed by 1 base and V by 0 bases; bases with no gene match: 6. The CDR3 is made up of 17 amino acids. CDR3 amino acids: CASSQEYSGGRTDTQYF. The DNA for the CDR3 is TGCGCCAGCAGCCAAGAGTACAGCGGGGGCCGCACAGATACGCAGTATTTT.

This clonotype has only a few counts. The V and J genes are TRBV4-3 and TRBJ1-2; a weak D match, TRBD1 (5 bases). This CDR3 has 15 amino acids. Trimming took off 4 bases at V and 4 bases at J, with 16 bases between the two ends. Germline V gene sequence: CDR1 LGHNA, CDR2 YSLEER. The CDR3: CASSRGTTKSYGYTF. DNA of the CDR3: TGCGCCAGCAGCCGAGGGACGACTAAATCCTATGGCTACACCTTC.

The chain employs TRBV30 and TRBJ2-7; D may be TRBD1 or TRBD2 (5 bases each). Germline CDR1 GTSNPN, CDR2 SVGIG (reference sequence). The CDR3 has 14 residues. The V end lost 4 bases, the J end lost 2 bases, and 15 bases lay between the germline ends. The CDR3 DNA sequence: TGTGCCTGGACGGGAATCGACAGCACCTACGAGCAGTACTTC. This codes for CAWTGIDSTYEQYF.

The V and J genes are TRBV28 and TRBJ2-7, with 7 nucleotides matching TRBD1. The better agreement between TRBJ2-4 and the DNA end casts doubt on the J call. Germline V CDR1 and CDR2: MDHEN, SYDVKM. This CDR3 is 17 amino acids long. DNA for the CDR3: TGTGCCAGCAGAAACTACAGGGGTTCTGGGGTAGAGTACATTCAGTACTTC. As protein: CASRNYRGSGVEYIQYF.

The chain's CDR3 is CSVAPGQNYGYTF. The DNA of the CDR3 is TGCAGCGTTGCCCCGGGACAGAACTATGGCTACACCTTC. The chain couples TRBV29-1 to TRBJ1-2; TRBD1 matches at 7 bases. The ends lost 4 bases at V and 2 bases at J; junction bases unmatched: 4. The CDR3 is 13 amino acids. Per germline, CDR1 SQVTM and CDR2 ANQGSEA.

This clonotype was seen only a few times. This chain links TRBV28 with TRBJ2-7; 9 bases are shared with TRBD2. Looked up from germline, CDR1 is MDHEN and CDR2 is SYDVKM. The junction had 4 bases not matched to a gene; V was cut back by 8 bases and J by 2 bases. The CDR3 has 13 residues. As DNA, the CDR3 is TGTGCCAGCGGTAGCGGGGGCCCCTACGAGCAGTACTTC. It encodes CASGSGGPYEQYF.

V gene TRBV20-1 combines with J gene TRBJ2-6; TRBD1 aligns across 8 bases. The CDR3 is made up of 15 amino acids. The junction had 3 bases not matched to a gene; V was cut back by 5 bases and J by 0 bases. Germline V lookup: CDR1 DFQATT, CDR2 SNEGSKA (reference sequence). The CDR3 DNA is TGCAGTGCTCTTACAGGGGGCTCTGGGGCCAACGTCCTGACTTTC. It yields the protein CSALTGGSGANVLTF.

The V call is TRBV12-3 or TRBV12-4, the J call TRBJ2-3; 9 nucleotides align to TRBD2. The CDR3 covers 18 residues. With 3 bases clipped from V and 0 bases from J, the junction kept 10 bases outside the gene matches. The CDR3 reads CASSFGSGGSTSTDTQYF. The CDR3 nucleotides read TGTGCCAGCAGTTTCGGTAGCGGGGGATCGACTAGCACAGATACGCAGTATTTT.

The chain joins TRBV3-1 to TRBJ2-1; D unresolved. This CDR3 comprises 15 residues. Germline V gene data show CDR1 as LGHDT and CDR2 as YNNKEL (reference sequence). The germline V and J ends were trimmed by 4 bases and 5 bases, with 15 bases remaining between them. The CDR3 bases are TGTGCCAGCAGCCCGGAAGGGAAGGGCGACAATGAGCAGTTCTTC. This codes for CASSPEGKGDNEQFF.

The chain uses TRBV24-1 and TRBJ2-3; D perhaps matches TRBD2 (6 bases). The CDR3 runs 14 residues. The V end was cut by 5 bases, the J end by 3 bases, with 11 bases between. The germline V gene has CDR1 KGHDR and CDR2 SFDVKD. The CDR3 protein is CATSGSGGTDTQYF. CDR3 DNA: TGTGCCACCAGTGGGAGTGGAGGGACAGATACGCAGTATTTT.

Note on this clonotype: The junction departs from germline at one end; a sequencing error may be responsible. The V gene is TRBV6-1, the J gene TRBJ2-1; 10 bases are shared with TRBD1. Germline CDR1 is MNHNS and CDR2 is SASEGT. The CDR3 contains 14 residues. CDR3 region: CACSEGTGVGEQFF. CDR3 DNA sequence: TGTGCCTGCAGTGAGGGGACAGGGGTGGGTGAGCAGTTCTTC.

Note on this clonotype: An end of the junction differs from the germline gene, which may be a read error. This chain uses TRBV14 with TRBJ1-2; D is unresolved. The CDR3 spans 15 residues. In germline, CDR1 is SGHDN, CDR2 FVKESK. The CDR3 protein is CASSEVHDNNYGFTF. The CDR3 bases are TGTGCTAGCAGCGAAGTCCATGACAACAACTATGGCTTCACCTTC.